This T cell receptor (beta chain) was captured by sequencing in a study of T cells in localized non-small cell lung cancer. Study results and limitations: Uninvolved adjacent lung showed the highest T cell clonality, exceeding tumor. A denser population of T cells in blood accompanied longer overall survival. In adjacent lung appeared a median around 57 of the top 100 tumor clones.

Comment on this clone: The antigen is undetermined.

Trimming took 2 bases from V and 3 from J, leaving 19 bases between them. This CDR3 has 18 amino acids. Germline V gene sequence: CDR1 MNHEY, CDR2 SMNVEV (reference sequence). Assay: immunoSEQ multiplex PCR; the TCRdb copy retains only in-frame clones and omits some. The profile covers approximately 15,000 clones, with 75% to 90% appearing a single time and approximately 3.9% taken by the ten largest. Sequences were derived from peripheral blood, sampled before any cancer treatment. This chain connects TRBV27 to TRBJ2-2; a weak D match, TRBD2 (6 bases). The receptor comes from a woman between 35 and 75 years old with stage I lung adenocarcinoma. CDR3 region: CASSLGPGRRGYTGELFF. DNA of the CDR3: TGTGCCAGCAGTTTAGGTCCGGGGAGGAGGGGATACACCGGGGAGCTGTTTTTT.